This TCR beta chain was retrieved from a study of vaccination and CD4 T cells after COVID-19 (dated by TCRdb to between 2021 and 2023). Background for the entire study: Six males and four females were included in the convalescent cohort, with two Hispanic individuals, seven Caucasians, two Asians and one multiracial person represented. Participants got two doses of the Pfizer-BioNTech BNT162b2 vaccine (n=8) or two doses of the Moderna mRNA-1273 vaccine (n=2). Post-COVID blood samples from convalescent patients were collected a median of around 110 days after diagnosis, with a range of roughly 30 to 170 days. The time from the second vaccine dose to post-vaccine blood sampling had a median of roughly 70 days and ranged from about 12 to 241 days. The cultures were stimulated with overlapping spike peptide pools from SARS-CoV-2 and from the common cold coronaviruses HCoV-NL63, HCoV-OC43 and HCoV-229E. Control cultures used a CEFX viral epitope pool as positive control, an HIV-1 Nef peptide pool as negative control, or no peptide. In some eleven COVID-19 convalescent patients and 4 infection-naive healthy vaccine recipients, researchers compared the spike-specific CD4+ TCR repertoire from before mRNA vaccination with the repertoire from after. In an earlier paper using these donors, memory CD4+ T cell crossreactivity between SARS-CoV-2 and common cold coronavirus spike proteins was assessed at the TCR clonotype level. Findings and caveats that apply to the study as a whole: In convalescent patients, a median approximately 89% of post-vaccine SARS-CoV-2-reactive clones were detected only after vaccination, suggesting vaccine-specific priming. Of the vaccine-specific clones in convalescent patients, 304 of 307, or nearly all, reacted only to SARS-CoV-2 spike and did not cross-react with common cold coronaviruses. An increase in the median number of SARS-CoV-2-reactive clonotypes from 21 after infection to 35 to 40 after vaccination was observed, but the change was not found to be significant. Only a relatively small number of convalescent patients were included in the study, and early timepoints following natural infection were not analyzed.

This specimen's treatment or condition label, per the study, means: roughly 11-day PBMC culture with coronavirus spike peptide pools or control peptides (ViraFEST assay). CD4+ T cells from unexposed donors were collected before the COVID-19 pandemic (2011-2018). The study used the ViraFEST assay, which expanded antigen-specific T cells with peptide pools and then identified expanded clonotypes by TCR sequencing. PBMCs were cultured at around 2 million per well in IMDM supplemented with approximately 5.4% human AB serum and about 9.6 IU/ml IL-2, with around 10 ug/ml peptide pools added. On days 3 and 7, half of the culture medium was replaced with fresh IL-2-containing medium. Once the cells had been in culture for about 10 days, the EasySep CD4+ T cell isolation kit was used to isolate CD4+ T cells by negative selection. As far as cell numbers permitted, CD4+ T cells from unexposed donors were tested for reactivity against SARS-CoV-2 S and N as well as four spike pools from common cold coronaviruses. Ficoll-Paque Plus gradient centrifugation was used to isolate PBMCs from whole blood, and the isolated PBMCs were then either used fresh or cryopreserved at -140C. Triplicate wells were generally used for each culture condition. Leukapheresis product for the unexposed donors was purchased commercially.

The library was produced with PCR. DNA from cultured CD4+ T cells was subjected to TCR sequencing with the Oncomine TCR Beta short-read assay at the Johns Hopkins FTIC core. The QIAamp micro DNA kit was used to extract genomic DNA from the cultured CD4+ T cells. Oncomine TCR Beta libraries from cultured CD4+ T cells were pooled with unique dual indexes and sequenced on an Illumina iSeq 100. In the paper's pipeline: Non-productive sequences were removed, and CDR3s that did not start with C, did not end with F or W, or were shorter than 7 amino acids were discarded. The MANAFEST web application identified antigen-specific clonotypes by comparing peptide-stimulated wells against reference wells and other culture wells. To be called positive, a clone needed an FDR below 0.05, an odds ratio above 5, and a productive frequency above 0.1% in at least two of three replicate wells. Cross-reactive clonotypes were defined as significantly expanded in both SARS-CoV-2 spike wells and at least one common cold coronavirus spike condition. Using R version 3.6.1, CDR3 homology was evaluated through Levenshtein distances (stringdist) along with unrooted phylogenetic trees (ape). The public reads were reprocessed in TCRdb via fastp at Q25 and MiXCR, keeping in-frame beta chains. For every CDR3 protein sequence, its rows merge into one entry that carries the most common genes and DNA. TCRdb's processing, not the authors', yielded these V and J calls. Within this sample are some 10,000 distinct CDR3 sequences, with around 28% of them counted one time only. Clones ranked in the top ten supply roughly 10% of the sample.

Note on this clonotype: Its antigen is still unknown. No quality values exist for individual bases; no much larger clone is one base distant.

The material sequenced was CD4+ T cells from blood, cultured in vitro. The clonotype comes from a human donor in good health.

This receptor carries the CDR3 CASSRPGLGVGELFF. The nucleotides are TGTGCCAGCAGTCGGCCGGGACTAGGAGTCGGGGAGCTGTTTTTT. The chain couples TRBV6-1 to TRBJ2-2; TRBD2 matches 8 bases in the middle. Trimming leaves V shorter by 5 bases and J shorter by 7 bases, with the junction holding 9 bases beyond the gene matches. For CDR1 and CDR2, the germline V gene lists MNHNS and SASEGT. The CDR3 goes from the cysteine to the phenylalanine over 15 residues. The CDR3 DNA has 45 bases and is translated from base 1.